A single sample gave rise to the 22 T cell receptor beta chains below, sequenced in a study of CD8+ T cells in alopecia areata (dated by TCRdb to 2017 to 2018). Receptor amplification or capture employed the immunoSEQ multiplex PCR assay. RNA was extracted from all samples and reverse transcribed into cDNA as template for TCR sequencing. In its TCRdb copy, this immuneACCESS table keeps in-frame sequences only and misses some clones. Where compared with another copy, unresolved V genes explain less than half of these, and the others have no known cause. Recorded for this sample are under 350,000 clones; roughly 64% of them occurred a single time. The top ten constitute about 1.7% of the sample. This specimen's time point label, interpreted: around 24 weeks on oral tofacitinib. In the paper's terms, the treatment or condition label means: oral pan-JAK inhibitor, 5-10 mg twice daily. Sample: CD4+ T cells sorted from blood, taken at week 24, from a patient treated with tofacitinib. The receptors here all came from a human donor with alopecia areata.

This clone came up once. This chain links TRBV25-1 with TRBJ2-3, with TRBD2 matching 14 bases. Unmatched junction bases numbered 6, after V lost 11 bases and J lost 5 bases. The CDR3 totals 14 residues. CDR1 and CDR2 (germline): MGHDK, SYGVNS. CDR3 loop: CASRTSGGRDTQYF. The DNA of the CDR3 is TGTGCCTCCCGGACTAGCGGGGGGCGAGATACGCAGTATTTT.

Only one count was recorded for this clone. Germline is not matched at one junction end, which may reflect a read error. The chain has TRBV7-8 and TRBJ2-3; D is unclear. The CDR3 has 11 residues. The germline gives CDR1 SGHVS, CDR2 FQNEAQ. In DNA, the CDR3 is TGTGCCAGCAACTTAGGGGATACGCAGTATTTT. Amino acids: CASNLGDTQYF.

This sequence joins TRBV29-1 and TRBJ1-5; D might be TRBD1 (6 bases). The CDR3 extends over 13 amino acids. The germline CDR1 and CDR2 sequences are SQVTM and ANQGSEA. The V gene lost 5 bases and the J gene lost 1 base, with 9 bases spanning the gap. CDR3 in amino acids: CSVQGLSNQPQHF. DNA of the CDR3: TGCAGCGTTCAGGGGCTGAGCAATCAGCCCCAGCATTTT.

V usage is TRBV30 and J usage is TRBJ1-1; unclear D gene. The ends were cut back, 3 bases at V and 2 bases at J, with 10 bases in the middle. Germline V gives CDR1 GTSNPN, CDR2 SVGIG (reference sequence). CDR3 size: 13 residues. CDR3 nucleotide sequence: TGTGCCTGGAGCCCACAGCAAAACACTGAAGCTTTCTTT. Its translation is CAWSPQQNTEAFF.

As concerns this clone: Other DNA sequences in the same sample also yield this CDR3. The genes are TRBV7-2 and TRBJ2-3; D is unclear. The CDR3 length is 12 residues. V shed 2 bases and J shed 3 bases, with 3 bases lying between them. Germline CDR1 and CDR2: SGHTA and FQGNSA. CDR3 region: CASSLSTDTQYF. Here the CDR3 DNA reads TGTGCCAGCAGCTTATCGACAGATACGCAGTATTTT.

The chain joins TRBV5-1 to TRBJ1-2; 8 nucleotides line up with TRBD1. Looked up from germline, CDR1 is SGHRS and CDR2 is YFSETQ. The V gene end was trimmed by 0 bases and the J gene end by 6 bases; junction bases not matched to a gene: 7. The CDR3 has 15 residues. CDR3 loop: CASSLAVDRADGYTF. CDR3 DNA sequence: TGCGCCAGCAGCTTGGCCGTGGACAGGGCTGATGGCTACACCTTC. The variable domain in full, with the rest retrieved from reference TRBV5-1 and TRBJ1-2, is KAGVTQTPRYLIKTRGQQVTLSCSPISGHRSVSWYQQTPGQGLQFLFEYFSETQRNKGNFPGRFSGRQFSNSRSEMNVSTLELGDSALYLCASSLAVDRADGYTFGSGTRLTVV.

About this clone: An end of the junction does not agree with germline; a read error may underlie this. The V gene is TRBV30, the J gene TRBJ2-5; TRBD1 agrees at 9 bases. Germline lookup yields CDR1 GTSNPN and CDR2 SVGIG (reference sequence). The CDR3 covers 11 residues. This CDR3 reads CAWSLPGQGNF. As DNA, the CDR3 is TGTGCCTGGAGTTTGCCGGGACAGGGAAACTTC.

The chain couples TRBV29-1 to TRBJ2-7, with a tentative D call TRBD2 (6 bases). The CDR3 sequence is 13 residues long. V was cut by 4 bases and J by 3 bases, with 13 bases left in between. CDR1 is SQVTM, CDR2 ANQGSEA, per germline. The CDR3 DNA reads as TGCAGCGTTGGTGCCGGGAGCCACTACGAGCAGTACTTC. Translating it yields CSVGAGSHYEQYF.

The chain employs TRBV4-1 and TRBJ2-5; tentative D call: TRBD2 (6 bases). The germline CDR1 and CDR2 sequences are MGHRA and YSYEKL. V lost 6 bases, J lost 0 bases, and 11 bases lay in between. CDR3 length: 14 residues. Here the CDR3 DNA reads TGCGCCAGCAGTCAGTGGGGGGACCAAGAGACCCAGTACTTC. Amino acid sequence: CASSQWGDQETQYF.

The chain uses TRBV2 and TRBJ2-7, with D perhaps being TRBD1 or TRBD2 (5 bases each). V dropped 9 bases and J dropped 0 bases, with 12 bases sitting between them. This CDR3 region has 13 residues. Germline CDR1 is SNHLY and CDR2 is FYNNEI. The CDR3 bases are TGTGCCAGTCACCGGGACCGCTCCTACGAGCAGTACTTC. Translation: CASHRDRSYEQYF.

This rearrangement joins TRBV29-1 to TRBJ1-1, with no clear D. The ends were cut back, 7 bases at V and 0 bases at J, with 6 bases in the middle. CDR1 is SQVTM and CDR2 is ANQGSEA in the germline V gene. This CDR3 is built from 11 residues. CDR3 loop: CSGTMNTEAFF. The CDR3 DNA is TGCAGCGGCACTATGAACACTGAAGCTTTCTTT.

The V call is TRBV5-1, the J call TRBJ1-5, with TRBD1 matching over 8 bases. The germline V gene encodes CDR1 SGHRS and CDR2 YFSETQ. The J segment lost 9 bases and the V segment lost 3 bases, leaving 5 bases of the junction unmatched. This CDR3 contains 13 residues. Here the CDR3 reads CASSYDRGRPQHF. Written as DNA, the CDR3 is TGCGCCAGCAGCTACGACAGGGGCCGGCCCCAGCATTTT.

V and J are TRBV4-1 and TRBJ2-6; D call uncertain. Between the trimmed V and J ends, which lost 0 bases and 0 bases, there was a span of 9 bases. The CDR3 loop spans 17 amino acids. The germline gives CDR1 MGHRA, CDR2 YSYEKL. The CDR3 spells CASSQDWRSSGANVLTF. CDR3 nucleotides: TGCGCCAGCAGCCAAGATTGGCGGAGCTCTGGGGCCAACGTCCTGACTTTC.

This clone occurred once. The rearrangement uses TRBV2 and TRBJ1-2; 12 bases line up with TRBD1. Germline values: CDR1 SNHLY, CDR2 FYNNEI. J gave up 7 bases and V 4 bases, and 7 bases lay outside the gene matches. CDR3 size: 15 residues. CDR3 sequence: CASSVGTGGLRGYTF. The CDR3 DNA is TGTGCCAGCAGTGTTGGGACAGGGGGCTTGCGTGGCTACACCTTC.

This clone has just a few counts. The chain joins TRBV30 to TRBJ2-1; the match to TRBD2 covers 11 bases. This CDR3 is 15 amino acids long. V was pared by 1 base and J by 7 bases, with 6 bases of the junction left unmatched. Germline V gene sequence: CDR1 GTSNPN, CDR2 SVGIG (reference sequence). DNA for the CDR3: TGTGCCTGGAGTGCATCTAGCGGGGGGTGGAATGAGCAGTTCTTC. It encodes CAWSASSGGWNEQFF.

The chain carries TRBV29-1 and TRBJ2-2, with TRBD1 as a possible D gene (6 bases). The germline V gene has CDR1 SQVTM and CDR2 ANQGSEA. The CDR3 length is 14 residues. V gave up 5 bases and J gave up 0 bases, with 10 bases separating them. The CDR3 nucleotides are TGCAGCGTTCGGGCAGGGGCGAACACCGGGGAGCTGTTTTTT. Its protein is CSVRAGANTGELFF.

The CDR3 DNA reads TGTGCCAGCAGGAAAACGGACTATGGCTACACCTTC. Translating it yields CASRKTDYGYTF. The rearrangement uses TRBV2 and TRBJ1-2; D gene ambiguous. This CDR3 region has 12 residues. Looked up from germline, CDR1 is SNHLY and CDR2 is FYNNEI. Trimming cost V 6 bases and J 3 bases, with 8 bases left between them.

CDR3 residues: CAAKPRTGPTGELFF. The CDR3, as DNA: TGTGCCGCCAAACCTAGGACAGGACCCACCGGGGAGCTGTTTTTT. The chain recombines TRBV30 with TRBJ2-2; 7 nucleotides line up with TRBD1. This CDR3 comprises 15 residues. The J segment lost 4 bases and the V segment lost 8 bases, leaving 13 bases of the junction unmatched. The V gene's germline CDR1 is GTSNPN and CDR2 SVGIG (reference sequence).

The chain is built from TRBV15 and TRBJ2-7; D unclear. The CDR3 extends over 13 amino acids. V was shortened by 5 bases and J by 6 bases, with 14 bases between the two germline ends. Germline values: CDR1 LNHNV, CDR2 YYDKDF (reference sequence). CDR3 sequence: CATSGEGIGEQYF. The CDR3 DNA reads TGTGCCACCAGCGGGGAAGGGATCGGCGAGCAGTACTTC.

Only a few counts were recorded for this clone. V gene TRBV5-1 combines with J gene TRBJ2-2; D gene unclear. Germline V CDR1 and CDR2: SGHRS, YFSETQ. The V end was cut by 4 bases, the J end by 2 bases, with 15 bases between. CDR3 length: 16 amino acids. The CDR3 region is CASSPLAAQNTGELFF. CDR3 bases: TGCGCCAGCAGCCCCCTGGCAGCCCAAAACACCGGGGAGCTGTTTTTT.

The rearrangement links TRBV5-4 to TRBJ1-6; tentatively, D is TRBD1 (6 bases). CDR3 length equals 15 residues. Germline-derived CDR1 and CDR2 are SGHNT and YYREEE (reference sequence). V lost 4 bases to trimming and J lost 6 bases, with 14 bases between them. The CDR3 here is CASSVDRRPNSPLHF. Here the CDR3 DNA reads TGTGCCAGCAGCGTCGACAGGCGTCCTAATTCACCCCTCCACTTT.

Here the CDR3 reads CASGPTAPNTGELFF. The DNA for the CDR3 is TGTGCCAGCGGCCCGACAGCCCCGAACACCGGGGAGCTGTTTTTT. V and J are TRBV25-1 and TRBJ2-2; a weak D match, TRBD1 (5 bases). The germline V and J ends were trimmed by 8 bases and 0 bases, with 13 bases remaining between them. The CDR3 is 15 residues long. Germline V gives CDR1 MGHDK, CDR2 SYGVNS.